Following are 30 T cell receptor beta chains from one sample sequenced in a study of regulatory T cells in long-lasting Graves disease. The time point: newly diagnosed GD, antithyroid drugs for less than 3 months. Researchers made the TCR library from RNA that was extracted from PBMCs. Sequencing libraries for TCR beta were prepared with iRepertoire HTBI primers and Arm-PCR of CDR3 regions. TCRdb reprocessed the multiplex PCR reads with MiXCR, giving one entry per CDR3 protein. The sample records about 460,000 distinct CDR3 sequences, around 13% being singletons. This sample was also put to use in a study of T cells in Graves' hyperthyroidism and ophthalmopathy.

Sequencing used peripheral blood mononuclear cells (PBMCs), obtained at new diagnosis, from a patient treated with antithyroid drugs. The receptors stem from a woman in her forties or fifties with Graves disease.

The rearrangement links TRBV5-1 to TRBJ1-6, with D perhaps matching TRBD1 (5 bases). Germline CDR1 SGHRS, CDR2 YFSETQ. The CDR3 length is 16 residues. Trimming pared 0 bases from V and 11 bases from J, leaving 18 bases between. CDR3: CASSLEAGSFGPPLHF. The CDR3, as DNA: TGCGCCAGCAGCTTGGAGGCAGGGTCTTTTGGTCCACCCCTCCACTTT. The full variable domain, its missing parts supplied by reference TRBV5-1 and TRBJ1-6, is KAGVTQTPRYLIKTRGQQVTLSCSPISGHRSVSWYQQTPGQGLQFLFEYFSETQRNKGNFPGRFSGRQFSNSRSEMNVSTLELGDSALYLCASSLEAGSFGPPLHFGNGTRLTVT.

This chain joins TRBV20-1 and TRBJ2-1; no firm D call. Between the trimmed V and J ends, which lost 6 bases and 3 bases, there was a span of 15 bases. The CDR3 is 14 amino acids. Looked up from germline, CDR1 is DFQATT and CDR2 is SNEGSKA (reference sequence). CDR3 in amino acids: CSATRRGSYNEQFF. The CDR3 nucleotides read TGCAGTGCGACTCGGCGCGGCAGCTACAATGAGCAGTTCTTC.

The sample holds many counts of this clonotype. This chain links TRBV18 with TRBJ2-3; tentative D call: TRBD1 (6 bases). CDR3 length equals 13 residues. V dropped 6 bases and J dropped 6 bases, with 13 bases sitting between them. Germline V gene sequence: CDR1 KGHSH, CDR2 LQKENI. CDR3 sequence: CASSEGGDDTQYF. In nucleotides, the CDR3 is TGTGCCAGCTCGGAAGGGGGAGATGATACGCAGTATTTT. Full variable domain (rest looked up from reference TRBV18 and TRBJ2-3): NAGVMQNPRHLVRRRGQEARLRCSPMKGHSHVYWYRQLPEEGLKFMVYLQKENIIDESGMPKERFSAEFPKEGPSILRIQQVVRGDSAAYFCASSEGGDDTQYFGPGTRLTVL.

This clonotype was seen repeatedly, ten times or more. The chain joins TRBV6-2 or TRBV6-3 to TRBJ2-7; 9 bases line up with TRBD1. The CDR3 extends over 14 amino acids. The trim removed 6 bases at V and 5 bases at J, leaving 8 bases unmatched. Germline CDR1 reads MNHEY; CDR2 reads SVGEGT. The CDR3 loop reads CASRGGQGPNEQYF. For the CDR3, the DNA is TGTGCCAGCAGGGGGGGACAGGGTCCCAACGAGCAGTACTTC.

In its sample, this clonotype was seen many times. This sequence joins TRBV29-1 and TRBJ1-1; 7 positions match TRBD1. Trimming cost V 5 bases and J 4 bases; bases outside gene matches: 4. Germline V gives CDR1 SQVTM, CDR2 ANQGSEA. The CDR3 totals 12 residues. The CDR3 DNA sequence: TGCAGCGTTAACAGGGGACGCACTGAAGCTTTCTTT. This gives the protein CSVNRGRTEAFF.

This clonotype was observed at least ten times. The chain couples TRBV28 to TRBJ2-7; the D is unclear. The CDR3 length is 13 residues. Germline CDR1 is MDHEN and CDR2 is SYDVKM. V was shortened by 2 bases and J by 0 bases, with 5 bases between the two germline ends. The CDR3 protein is CASSLTFSYEQYF. DNA of the CDR3: TGTGCCAGCAGTTTAACGTTCTCCTACGAGCAGTACTTC.

This clonotype was detected only a few times. This chain connects TRBV9 to TRBJ1-1; 9 bases align to TRBD1. Unmatched junction bases numbered 5, after V lost 3 bases and J lost 5 bases. This CDR3 is 14 amino acids long. The germline V gene has CDR1 SGDLS and CDR2 YYNGEE. The CDR3 sequence: CASSEQGAKTEAFF. The CDR3 DNA follows: TGTGCCAGCAGCGAACAGGGGGCCAAAACTGAAGCTTTCTTT.

This clonotype was recorded at least ten times. The chain couples TRBV3-1 to TRBJ1-2; the D is unclear. The CDR3 runs to 13 residues. Per the germline V gene, CDR1 is LGHDT and CDR2 is YNNKEL (reference sequence). V shed 0 bases and J shed 6 bases, with 8 bases lying between them. CDR3: CASSQEGMDGYTF. The CDR3 nucleotides are TGTGCCAGCAGCCAAGAAGGAATGGATGGCTACACCTTC.

Only a few counts were recorded for this clonotype. The chain carries TRBV6-1 and TRBJ2-7; D possibly corresponds to TRBD1 (5 bases). Trimming shortened V by 7 bases and J by 0 bases, and 13 bases separated the two germline ends. The CDR3 runs to 14 residues. Germline V gene data show CDR1 as MNHNS and CDR2 as SASEGT. The DNA for the CDR3 is TGTGCCAGCAATCCAGGGTGGAGCTCCTACGAGCAGTACTTC. Protein product: CASNPGWSSYEQYF.

This clonotype was observed many times. This chain joins TRBV10-3 and TRBJ2-2; 8 positions agree with TRBD2. Germline-derived CDR1 and CDR2 are ENHRY and SYGVKD. There are 16 residues in the CDR3. The J segment lost 5 bases and the V segment lost 5 bases, leaving 10 bases of the junction unmatched. The CDR3 bases are TGTGCCATCAGTCAGCCGGGACTAGGCCGGACCGGGGAGCTGTTTTTT. Amino acids: CAISQPGLGRTGELFF.

Of note for this clonotype: This could be a read error, since a much larger clone is one nucleotide away. The chain is built from TRBV2 and TRBJ2-1; D is ambiguous. This CDR3 is 13 amino acids long. V was clipped by 3 bases and J by 5 bases, with 8 bases between them. CDR1 SNHLY and CDR2 FYNNEI come from the germline V gene. In DNA form, the CDR3 reads TGTGCCAGCAGTGATGTATTCCACAATGAGCAGTTCTTC. Amino acid sequence: CASSDVFHNEQFF.

The sample holds one count of this clonotype. The V and J genes are TRBV4-1 and TRBJ2-3, with 10 bases matching TRBD2. Germline values: CDR1 MGHRA, CDR2 YSYEKL. J was trimmed by 4 bases and V by 0 bases; bases with no gene match: 10. There are 18 residues in the CDR3. The CDR3 is CASSQEQASGSLADTQYF. The CDR3 DNA reads as TGCGCCAGCAGCCAAGAACAAGCTAGCGGGAGTTTAGCAGATACGCAGTATTTT.

This clonotype was recorded a few times. The genes are TRBV20-1 and TRBJ2-3; 7 bases are a match to TRBD2. The CDR3 has 14 amino acids. Losses at the gene ends were 6 bases for V and 2 bases for J; bases not matched to a gene: 8. From germline, CDR1 is DFQATT and CDR2 SNEGSKA (reference sequence). Written as DNA, the CDR3 is TGCAGTGCCAGACGTGGGAGGGCCACAGATACGCAGTATTTT. This encodes CSARRGRATDTQYF.

This clonotype was detected many times. The rearrangement uses TRBV12-3 or TRBV12-4 and TRBJ2-1; D gene unclear. The CDR3 covers 12 residues. Trimming shortened V by 6 bases and J by 13 bases, and 16 bases separated the two germline ends. The CDR3 is CASRPPGIHQFF. Here the CDR3 DNA reads TGTGCCAGCAGACCTCCGGGTATCCATCAGTTCTTC.

This clonotype was observed a handful of times. The rearrangement uses TRBV5-5 and TRBJ2-5, with D perhaps matching TRBD1 or TRBD2 (5 bases each). This CDR3 has 16 amino acids. Trimming shortened V by 0 bases and J by 1 base, and 13 bases separated the two germline ends. Germline CDR1 is SGHKS and CDR2 is YYEKEE (reference sequence). DNA of the CDR3: TGTGCCAGCAGCTTGGCCCCCGGGGCCCCCCAAGAGACCCAGTACTTC. Amino acids: CASSLAPGAPQETQYF.

This chain joins TRBV10-3 and TRBJ1-5; TRBD1 agrees at 7 bases. V lost 6 bases to trimming and J lost 4 bases; unmatched junction nucleotides: 6. This CDR3 comprises 14 residues. Germline V lookup: CDR1 ENHRY, CDR2 SYGVKD. For the CDR3, the DNA is TGTGCCATCAGCAGGGACAGTCTAAATCAGCCCCAGCATTTT. Translating gives CAISRDSLNQPQHF.

This clonotype was detected ten times or more. The rearrangement uses TRBV11-2 and TRBJ2-1; D gene uncertain. With 5 bases removed from V and 3 bases from J, the gap between germline ends came to 8 bases. CDR1 SGHAT and CDR2 FQNNGV come from the germline V gene. The CDR3 covers 13 residues. DNA for the CDR3: TGTGCCAGCAGCAGGGTCCTCTACAATGAGCAGTTCTTC. Protein: CASSRVLYNEQFF.

Points on this clonotype: This could be a read error, since a much larger clone is one nucleotide away. No conserved phenylalanine or tryptophan is present at the end of the CDR3, so a read error is the likely explanation. This rearrangement joins TRBV3-1 to TRBJ2-7; D unclear. The CDR3 loop spans 15 amino acids. CDR1 LGHDT and CDR2 YNNKEL come from the germline V gene (reference sequence). V was cut by 4 bases and J by 3 bases, with 16 bases left in between. CDR3 coding DNA: TGTGCCAGCAGCCCAGCCAGCTCCTCGGACTACGAGCAGTACTCC. As protein: CASSPASSSDYEQYS.

V gene TRBV10-3 combines with J gene TRBJ2-5, with TRBD1 matching over 7 bases. V lost 4 bases and J lost 5; bases outside the gene matches: 4. CDR1 is ENHRY and CDR2 is SYGVKD in the germline V gene. The CDR3 contains 13 residues. CDR3 loop: CAISVGQKETQYF. The CDR3 DNA reads TGTGCCATCAGTGTGGGACAGAAGGAGACCCAGTACTTC.

The chain combines TRBV11-2 with TRBJ2-7, with D possibly TRBD2 on 5 matching bases. V shed 5 bases and J shed 2 bases, with 22 bases lying between them. CDR3 length: 17 residues. Germline V gene lookup returns CDR1 SGHAT and CDR2 FQNNGV. Here the CDR3 reads CASSLAFGRELPYEQYF. Here the CDR3 DNA reads TGTGCCAGCAGCCTCGCTTTTGGAAGGGAGCTTCCCTACGAGCAGTACTTC.

The V gene is TRBV20-1, the J gene TRBJ2-3; perhaps TRBD2 as D (6 bases). Per germline, CDR1 DFQATT and CDR2 SNEGSKA (reference sequence). Trimming pared 4 bases from V and 4 bases from J, leaving 15 bases between. CDR3 size: 14 residues. DNA of the CDR3: TGCAGTGCTACTGGGGGGTGGGGCTCAGATACGCAGTATTTT. Translated, it gives CSATGGWGSDTQYF.

Points on this clonotype: This may be a read error: a much more frequent sequence differs by one nucleotide. V is TRBV2 and J is TRBJ2-1; TRBD1 might be the D (5 bases). Trimming removed 3 bases at V and 8 bases at J, with 14 bases between. This CDR3 has 14 residues. Germline-derived CDR1 and CDR2 are SNHLY and FYNNEI. CDR3 DNA: TGTGCCAGCAGTGAGGCCAGGGCCGGGTATGAGCAGTTCTTC. This translates into CASSEARAGYEQFF.

This clonotype appeared a few times. The CDR3 loop is CAISESPRDSYEQYF. CDR3 nucleotide sequence: TGTGCCATCAGTGAGTCCCCACGGGACTCCTACGAGCAGTACTTC. The chain uses TRBV10-3 and TRBJ2-7, with D maybe TRBD2 (5 bases). V was shortened by 0 bases and J by 0 bases, with 9 bases between the two germline ends. CDR3 size: 15 residues. Germline loops: CDR1 ENHRY, CDR2 SYGVKD.

Ten or more counts support this clonotype. This chain links TRBV6-1 with TRBJ2-7; TRBD2 agrees at 11 bases. This CDR3 has 15 residues. The V and J ends lost 4 bases and 2 bases, in that order; junction bases with no gene match: 4. Germline lookup yields CDR1 MNHNS and CDR2 SASEGT. This chain's CDR3 is CASSGLTSGTYEQYF. The CDR3, as DNA: TGTGCCAGCAGTGGGCTGACTAGCGGGACCTACGAGCAGTACTTC.

This chain uses TRBV7-9 with TRBJ2-7; D might be TRBD1 or TRBD2, each matching 5 bases. Trimming took off 0 bases at V and 3 bases at J, with 12 bases between the two ends. CDR3 length: 15 residues. Germline V lookup: CDR1 SEHNR, CDR2 FQNEAQ (reference sequence). In DNA, the CDR3 is TGTGCCAGCAGCTTAGCCAGGGACGCAGGCTACGAGCAGTACTTC. Residues: CASSLARDAGYEQYF.

This clonotype was recorded many times. The V and J genes are TRBV7-2 and TRBJ1-3; maybe TRBD1 (5 bases). Germline lookup yields CDR1 SGHTA and CDR2 FQGNSA. V shed 5 bases and J shed 3 bases, with 14 bases lying between them. The CDR3 spans 15 residues. CDR3 protein: CASSPIQGFGNTIYF. The CDR3 DNA follows: TGTGCCAGCAGCCCTATCCAGGGCTTTGGAAACACCATATATTTT.

This clonotype came up many times. Here the CDR3 reads CASSYERGEETQYF. The CDR3 DNA sequence: TGTGCCAGCAGTTACGAGAGGGGGGAGGAGACCCAGTACTTC. The chain has TRBV6-2 or TRBV6-3 and TRBJ2-5; TRBD1 or TRBD2 may be the D gene (6 bases each). CDR3 length: 14 residues. V was cut by 2 bases and J by 5 bases, with 12 bases left in between. Germline-derived CDR1 and CDR2 are MNHEY and SVGEGT.

This clonotype was detected many times. V usage is TRBV30 and J usage is TRBJ2-7; D remains unclear. The V end lost 2 bases, the J end lost 4 bases, and 6 bases lay between the germline ends. The germline CDR1 and CDR2 sequences are GTSNPN and SVGIG (reference sequence). The CDR3 covers 11 residues. CDR3 residues: CAWSSGYEQYF. The CDR3, as DNA: TGTGCCTGGAGTTCCGGGTACGAGCAGTACTTC.

Worth noting for this clonotype: This may stem from a read error, because a much larger clone lies one nucleotide away. V gene TRBV5-1 combines with J gene TRBJ2-7; TRBD1 might be the D (5 bases). V lost 0 bases and J lost 3, with 13 bases in between. CDR3 length: 15 residues. Germline CDR1 and CDR2: SGHRS and YFSETQ. The CDR3 region has the DNA TGCGCCAGCAGCTTGGGGACAAGGGTTTTCTACGAGCAGTACTTC. Its protein product is CASSLGTRVFYEQYF.

This clonotype was observed a handful of times. The chain couples TRBV20-1 to TRBJ2-2; 11 bases map to TRBD2. Germline trimming cut 6 bases from V and 6 bases from J; bases unmatched to any gene: 9. CDR3 length equals 15 residues. The germline gives CDR1 DFQATT, CDR2 SNEGSKA (reference sequence). The DNA for the CDR3 is TGCAGTGCGCCGATAGCGGGAGGGTTCGCCGGGGAGCTGTTTTTT. Translated, it gives CSAPIAGGFAGELFF.